This is a list of T cell receptor beta chains from one sample in a study of T cell responses to AZD1222 COVID-19 vaccine. Some clones are missing from TCRdb's copy, which holds only in-frame ones; the method was immunoSEQ multiplex PCR. The data hold around 71,000 clones, with over 70% observed a single time. Sequenced material: peripheral blood, taken 28 days after the second AZD1222 dose. These receptors came from an adult who received the AZD1222 COVID-19 vaccine. Both conserved end residues are part of each CDR3. A D gene is named only where the DNA matches it firmly. Clone size is given for some rows only: seen once, a few or many times, or a class if the clone is expanded.

d_gene | j_gene | v_gene | abundance | CDR3nt | CDR3aa
- | TRBJ2-7 | TRBV7-2 | few | TGTGCCAGCAGGAAGCGTGAGCAGTACTTC | CASRKREQYF
TRBD2 | TRBJ2-7 | TRBV5-6 | - | TGTGCCAGCAGCTTGGGACTAGCGGGCAGGCTTTCTTACGAGCAGTACTTC | CASSLGLAGRLSYEQYF
- | TRBJ1-2 | TRBV7-8 | - | TGTGCCAGCAGCTTAGAAACCCGAATGGGTTATGGCTACACCTTC | CASSLETRMGYGYTF
- | TRBJ1-4 | TRBV7-9 | - | TGTGCCAGCAGCTTAGCGCAGTTTGGTGAAAAACTGTTTTTT | CASSLAQFGEKLFF
TRBD1 | TRBJ1-1 | TRBV6-1 | - | TGTGCCAGCACCCGAGGACAGGGAGGTTCCACTGAAGCTTTCTTT | CASTRGQGGSTEAFF
TRBD1 | TRBJ1-6 | TRBV7-6 | once | TGTGCCAGCAGCCCTCAGGGGGTAAATTCACCCCTCCACTTT | CASSPQGVNSPLHF
- | TRBJ1-4 | TRBV7-9 | - | TGTGCCAGCAGCTTACCGACAGGCTCGGGTGAAAAACTGTTTTTT | CASSLPTGSGEKLFF
- | TRBJ2-7 | TRBV27 | - | TGTGCCAGCAGTTTAACGGGAGTACTCTACGAGCAGTACTTC | CASSLTGVLYEQYF
- | TRBJ2-2 | TRBV6-5 | - | TGTGCCAGCAGGCGGACAGTGTTCGGGGAGCTGTTTTTT | CASRRTVFGELFF
- | TRBJ1-1 | TRBV29-1 | - | TGCAGCGTAAGGTTCCAGGGCAATGAAGCTTTCTTT | CSVRFQGNEAFF
TRBD1 | TRBJ1-2 | TRBV6-5 | - | TGTGCCAGCAGCGACAGGGTTAACTATGGCTACACCTTC | CASSDRVNYGYTF
- | TRBJ1-2 | TRBV5-4 | - | TGTGCCAGCAGCTTGTATGTGGGTGAAGCTGGCTACACCTTC | CASSLYVGEAGYTF
- | TRBJ2-1 | TRBV4-2 | - | TGTGCCAGCAGCCCACAGGACCGGGACGGAAGGGGGTTCTTC | CASSPQDRDGRGFF
- | TRBJ2-3 | TRBV5-1 | - | TGCGCCAGCAGCTCCGACCCTAGCACAGATACGCAGTATTTT | CASSSDPSTDTQYF
- | TRBJ1-2 | TRBV27 | - | TGTGCCAGCAGTTTATCTAGGACAAACTATGGCTACACCTTC | CASSLSRTNYGYTF
- | TRBJ1-2 | TRBV21-1 | once | TGTGCCAGCAGCACACGAGGGGACAGGGAAGACTATGGCTACACCTTC | CASSTRGDREDYGYTF
- | TRBJ1-2 | TRBV9 | few | TGTGCCAGCAGCCCCCCAGGGGTATATGGCTACACCTTC | CASSPPGVYGYTF
TRBD2 | TRBJ2-2 | TRBV2 | - | TGTGCCAGCAGTGCTAGCGGGGGGGCCGTCACCGGGGAGCTGTTTTTT | CASSASGGAVTGELFF
- | TRBJ2-7 | TRBV30 | - | TGTGCCTGGAGTGTAACCCCCAGGGGCTCCTACGAGCAGTACTTC | CAWSVTPRGSYEQYF
- | TRBJ2-2 | TRBV27 | - | TGTGCCAGCAGTTTAGAGGGCACCGGGGAGCTGTTTTTT | CASSLEGTGELFF
- | TRBJ1-3 | TRBV7-2 | - | TGTGCCAGCAGCTTGCGTCAAGGTGGAAACACCATATATTTT | CASSLRQGGNTIYF
TRBD2 | TRBJ2-2 | TRBV27 | few | TGTGCCAGCAGTTTATCGGCCGGGACTAAGAGGATGAACACCGGGGAGCTGTTTTTT | CASSLSAGTKRMNTGELFF
TRBD1 | TRBJ1-5 | TRBV15 | - | TGTGCCACCAGCAGACAGGGGGCGTATCAGCCCCAGCATTTT | CATSRQGAYQPQHF
- | TRBJ1-1 | TRBV5-1 | - | TGCGCCAGCAGCTTGGCGTCGGTGAACACTGAAGCTTTCTTT | CASSLASVNTEAFF
- | TRBJ2-7 | TRBV12-3/TRBV12-4 | - | TGTGCCAGCAGTTTCAAAGGTACCTACGAGCAGTACTTC | CASSFKGTYEQYF
TRBD1 | TRBJ1-5 | TRBV30 | - | TGTGCCTTTACAGGGACAGAAAATCAGCCCCAGCATTTT | CAFTGTENQPQHF
- | TRBJ2-1 | TRBV4-2 | - | TGTGCCAGCAGCCAAGAAGCCCGTATGACAGCCTACTACAATGAGCAGTTCTTC | CASSQEARMTAYYNEQFF
- | TRBJ1-1 | TRBV28 | - | TGTGCCAGCAGTTTACTCGGAACTGAAGCTTTCTTT | CASSLLGTEAFF
- | TRBJ2-1 | TRBV19 | - | TGTGCCAGTAGCCGGGACTTCTACAATGAGCAGTTCTTC | CASSRDFYNEQFF
TRBD1 | TRBJ2-7 | TRBV29-1 | - | TGCAGCGTTGGAGGGGACAGGGGATTTTACGAGCAGTACTTC | CSVGGDRGFYEQYF
- | TRBJ1-3 | TRBV7-9 | - | TGTGCCAGCAGCTTAGCTTGGGGGCAGCTTGGAAACACCATATATTTT | CASSLAWGQLGNTIYF
TRBD1 | TRBJ1-6 | TRBV19 | - | TGTGCCAGTAGCGGGACAGGAACGTTTAATTCACCCCTCCACTTT | CASSGTGTFNSPLHF
- | TRBJ2-5 | TRBV7-8 | once | TGTGCCAGCAGCGGTCTTGATCGAGGGGTTCAAGAGACCCAGTACTTC | CASSGLDRGVQETQYF
TRBD1 | TRBJ1-2 | TRBV6-2/TRBV6-3 | few | TGTGCCAGCAGTTACCGGCCGGGGACAGATACATATGGCTACACCTTC | CASSYRPGTDTYGYTF
TRBD1 | TRBJ2-7 | TRBV28 | - | TGTGCCAGCAGCTACAGGGGTTGGCAGCAGTACTTC | CASSYRGWQQYF
TRBD1 | TRBJ1-2 | TRBV12-3/TRBV12-4 | - | TGTGCCAGCAGTCTCGGACAGGGCCGCGGCTACACCTTC | CASSLGQGRGYTF
- | TRBJ1-2 | TRBV2 | - | TGTGCCAGCAAGGAGGGTACCCTCTGGGACTATGGCTACACCTTC | CASKEGTLWDYGYTF
- | TRBJ1-4 | TRBV6-5 | - | TGTGCCAGCAGTAGGAGCGGGGAGAAACTGTTTTTT | CASSRSGEKLFF
TRBD2 | TRBJ2-3 | TRBV19 | - | TGTGCCAGTGGGCCGGGGGGGCAGTTCACAGATACGCAGTATTTT | CASGPGGQFTDTQYF
- | TRBJ1-1 | TRBV5-1 | - | TGCGCCAGCAGCTCATCGGGACACACTGTGAACACTGAAGCTTTCTTT | CASSSSGHTVNTEAFF
TRBD2 | TRBJ2-7 | TRBV6-2/TRBV6-3 | - | TGTGCCAGCAGCCAAGCGGGGCCCTCCTACGAGCAGTACTTC | CASSQAGPSYEQYF
- | TRBJ1-2 | TRBV6-5 | - | TGTGCCAGCAGCAAAATGGCAGGCCCCTATGGCTACACCTTC | CASSKMAGPYGYTF
- | TRBJ2-2 | TRBV19 | - | TGTGCCAGTAGCCCCTTTGGGTCGGCCGGGGAGCTGTTTTTT | CASSPFGSAGELFF
- | TRBJ1-2 | TRBV4-3 | - | TGCGCCAGCAGCCAAGATCATGGGGTGCGTAGCTATGGCTACACCTTC | CASSQDHGVRSYGYTF
- | TRBJ2-7 | TRBV16 | - | TGTGCCAGCAGCTCGTTGTTTTATCAGGGTGATTCCTACGAGCAGTACTTC | CASSSLFYQGDSYEQYF
- | TRBJ2-3 | TRBV4-1 | few | TGCGCCAGCAGCCAAGGGGTACTAATCCGGGTAACCACAGATACGCAGTATTTT | CASSQGVLIRVTTDTQYF
TRBD2 | TRBJ2-3 | TRBV24-1 | many | TGTGCCACCAGTCCCCTCTTCGCGGGGGGCCCCGATACGCAGTATTTT | CATSPLFAGGPDTQYF
- | TRBJ1-1 | TRBV4-1 | - | TGCGCCAGCAGAGGGGCCCTCCGGAACACTGAAGCTTTCTTT | CASRGALRNTEAFF